Listed here is a single T cell receptor beta chain. These data belong to a study of blood T cell repertoires in COVID-19. At the level of the study: T cells, B-cell-depleted T cells, or PBMCs provided the cDNA or gDNA that served as material.

The CDR3 runs 18 residues. In germline, CDR1 is SGHTA, CDR2 FQGNSA. The V and J ends lost 5 bases and 5 bases, in that order; junction bases with no gene match: 10. As originally analysed: Amplification of reference gene primers provided the estimated nucleated cell counts. The table came from immunoSEQ multiplex PCR; TCRdb's copy has only in-frame clones and leaves some out. That table furnishes V, J and clone size, whereas the DNA furnished D and trimming. The sample consists of approximately 240,000 clones, 84% of them appearing once. The chain carries TRBV7-2 and TRBJ2-3; 16 nucleotides line up with TRBD2. What was sequenced was peripheral blood. The receptor was isolated from a woman aged 55-70 years who had recovered from COVID-19. In nucleotides, the CDR3 is TGTGCCAGCAGCCCTATGGGACTAGCGGGGGGGCCGTTAGATACGCAGTATTTT. Encoded protein: CASSPMGLAGGPLDTQYF.